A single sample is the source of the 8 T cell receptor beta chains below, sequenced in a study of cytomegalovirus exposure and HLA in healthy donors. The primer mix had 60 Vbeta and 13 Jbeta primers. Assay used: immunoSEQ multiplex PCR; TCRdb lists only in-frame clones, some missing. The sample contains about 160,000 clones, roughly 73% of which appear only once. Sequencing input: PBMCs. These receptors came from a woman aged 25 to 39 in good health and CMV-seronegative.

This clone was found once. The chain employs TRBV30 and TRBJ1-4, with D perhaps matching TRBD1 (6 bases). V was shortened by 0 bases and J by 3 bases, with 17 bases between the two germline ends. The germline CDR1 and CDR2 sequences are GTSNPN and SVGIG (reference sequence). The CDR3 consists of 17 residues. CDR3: CAWSVNRVSPSNEKLFF. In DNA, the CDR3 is TGTGCCTGGAGTGTAAACAGGGTGTCCCCGTCTAATGAAAAACTGTTTTTT.

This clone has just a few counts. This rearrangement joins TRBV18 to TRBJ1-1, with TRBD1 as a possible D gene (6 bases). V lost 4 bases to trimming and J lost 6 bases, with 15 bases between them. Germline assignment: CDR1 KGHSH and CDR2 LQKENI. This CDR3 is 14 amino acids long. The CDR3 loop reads CASSLVQGVPEAFF. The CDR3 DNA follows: TGTGCCAGCTCACTCGTACAGGGTGTCCCTGAAGCTTTCTTT.

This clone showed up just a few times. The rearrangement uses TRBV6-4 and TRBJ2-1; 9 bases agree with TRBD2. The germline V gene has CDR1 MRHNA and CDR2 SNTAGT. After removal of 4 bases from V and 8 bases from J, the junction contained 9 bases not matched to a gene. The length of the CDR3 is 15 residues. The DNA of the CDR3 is TGTGCCAGCAGTGTTCGGCGGGGGGGCTCCGATGAGCAGTTCTTC. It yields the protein CASSVRRGGSDEQFF.

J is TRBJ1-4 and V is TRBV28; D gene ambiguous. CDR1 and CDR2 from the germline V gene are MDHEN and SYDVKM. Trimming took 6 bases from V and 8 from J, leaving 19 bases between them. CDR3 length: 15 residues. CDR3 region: CASSRAGEGREKLFF. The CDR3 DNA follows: TGTGCCAGCAGCCGTGCCGGGGAAGGGCGGGAAAAACTGTTTTTT.

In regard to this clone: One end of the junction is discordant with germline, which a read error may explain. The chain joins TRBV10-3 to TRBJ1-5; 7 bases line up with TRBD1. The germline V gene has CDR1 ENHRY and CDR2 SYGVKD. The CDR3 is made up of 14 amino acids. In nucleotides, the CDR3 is TGTGCCATCAGCAGGGACAGCCAGATGATCGTCCAGAATTTT. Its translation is CAISRDSQMIVQNF.

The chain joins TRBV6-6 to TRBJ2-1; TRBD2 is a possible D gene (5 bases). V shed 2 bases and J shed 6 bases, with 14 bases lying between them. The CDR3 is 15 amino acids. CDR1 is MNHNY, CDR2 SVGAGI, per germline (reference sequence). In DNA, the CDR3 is TGTGCCAGCAGTTACCCGATCGACACTAGCAATGAGCAGTTCTTC. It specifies CASSYPIDTSNEQFF.

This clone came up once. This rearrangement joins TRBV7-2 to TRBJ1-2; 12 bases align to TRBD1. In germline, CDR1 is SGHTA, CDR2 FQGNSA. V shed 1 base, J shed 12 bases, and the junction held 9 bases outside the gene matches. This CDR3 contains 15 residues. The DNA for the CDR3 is TGTGCCAGCAGCTTAGAGCCCACAGGGGACAGGGGGCACACCTTC. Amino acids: CASSLEPTGDRGHTF.

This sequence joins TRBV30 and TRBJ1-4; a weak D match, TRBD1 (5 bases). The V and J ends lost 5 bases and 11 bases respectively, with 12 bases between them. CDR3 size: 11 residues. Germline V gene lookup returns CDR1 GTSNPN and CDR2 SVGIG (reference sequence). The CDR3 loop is CAWVDKGKLFF. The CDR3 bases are TGTGCCTGGGTGGACAAAGGGAAACTGTTTTTT.